These 4 T cell receptor beta chains originate from one sample sequenced in a study of T cell repertoires in cytomegalovirus infection. TCRdb reprocessed the reads via MiXCR and lists one record per CDR3 protein. The sample holds 360,000 or so distinct CDR3 sequences; about a third are singletons and the top ten take less than 15%. What these receptors recognize is not known. Sequencing used cultured PBMCs, obtained from culture after CMV antigen stimulation. Every receptor here comes from a human donor in good health (CMV status not recorded). Some clones in this sample may be carry-over from other donors' samples.

The V call is TRBV6-6, the J call TRBJ1-5; maybe TRBD1 (5 bases). Per the germline V gene, CDR1 is MNHNY and CDR2 is SVGAGI (reference sequence). There are 16 residues in the CDR3. Trimming took 0 bases from V and 2 from J, leaving 11 bases between them. The CDR3 sequence is CASSYSGARGNQPQHF. The CDR3 DNA sequence: TGTGCCAGCAGTTACTCCGGGGCGCGGGGCAATCAGCCCCAGCATTTT.

The CDR3 sequence is CASSLFTTGELFF. The DNA for the CDR3 is TGTGCCAGCAGCTTATTTACCACCGGGGAGCTGTTTTTT. The genes are TRBV11-3 and TRBJ2-2, with D uncertain. The CDR3 is made up of 13 amino acids. From germline, CDR1 is SGHNT and CDR2 YENEEA. Trimming shortened V by 2 bases and J by 4 bases, and 5 bases separated the two germline ends. The full variable domain, with the rest looked up from reference TRBV11-3 and TRBJ2-2, is EAGVVQSPRYKIIEKKQPVAFWCNPISGHNTLYWYLQNLGQGPELLIRYENEEAVDDSQLPKDRFSAERLKGVDSTLKIQPAELGDSAVYLCASSLFTTGELFFGEGSRLTVL.

The rearrangement joins TRBV12-5 to TRBJ2-5; no reliable D call. Deletions cut 6 bases from V and 5 bases from J, with 10 bases between. Germline CDR1 reads LGHNT; CDR2 reads FRNRAP. CDR3 size: 12 residues. CDR3 residues: CASGHDTETQYF. CDR3 nucleotides: TGTGCTAGTGGCCACGACACCGAGACCCAGTACTTC. The full variable domain, completed using reference TRBV12-5 and TRBJ2-5, is DARVTQTPRHKVTEMGQEVTMRCQPILGHNTVFWYRQTMMQGLELLAYFRNRAPLDDSGMPKDRFSAEMPDATLATLKIQPSEPRDSAVYFCASGHDTETQYFGPGTRLLVL.

The chain recombines TRBV19 with TRBJ2-2, with TRBD2 identical over 9 bases. CDR3 length: 16 amino acids. Germline V gene lookup returns CDR1 LNHDA and CDR2 SQIVND (reference sequence). After removal of 5 bases from V and 6 bases from J, the junction contained 10 bases not matched to a gene. This chain's CDR3 is CASSGLAGLRSGELFF. CDR3 DNA sequence: TGTGCCAGTAGTGGGCTAGCGGGACTCAGGTCCGGGGAGCTGTTTTTT.